The 28 T cell receptor beta chains presented below share a single source sample, sequenced in a study of cytomegalovirus exposure and HLA in healthy donors. It was with 60 Vbeta and 13 Jbeta primers that the PCR ran. Assay: immunoSEQ multiplex PCR; the TCRdb copy retains only in-frame clones and omits some. The sample has 250,000 to 300,000 clones; just under 85% are singletons. Sequencing input: PBMCs. These receptors all stem from a woman aged 40 to 50 in good health and CMV-seropositive.

The chain joins TRBV4-3 to TRBJ2-2, with D tentatively TRBD2 (5 bases). The CDR3 has 17 amino acids. V was shortened by 0 bases and J by 3 bases, with 14 bases between the two germline ends. In germline, CDR1 is LGHNA, CDR2 YSLEER. The CDR3 here is CASSQDLNSVYTGELFF. The CDR3 DNA sequence: TGCGCCAGCAGCCAAGATTTAAATAGCGTCTACACCGGGGAGCTGTTTTTT.

As to this clone: The germline gene is not matched at one end of the junction; a read error may be the cause. V usage is TRBV9 and J usage is TRBJ2-5; D might be TRBD2 (5 bases). Germline V lookup: CDR1 SGDLS, CDR2 YYNGEE. This CDR3 contains 15 residues. CDR3 sequence: CAGSPRSVQGETQYF. In DNA, the CDR3 is TGTGCCGGCAGCCCCCGTAGCGTCCAAGGGGAGACCCAGTACTTC.

The chain carries TRBV6-5 and TRBJ1-5, with unresolved D. The CDR3 is 14 residues long. V lost 0 bases to trimming and J lost 6 bases, with 9 bases between them. CDR1 is MNHEY and CDR2 is SVGAGI in the germline V gene. In DNA, the CDR3 is TGTGCCAGCAGTTACTCAAGCTTAAGTCAGCCCCAGCATTTT. Protein: CASSYSSLSQPQHF.

The count of this clone is one. V usage is TRBV28 and J usage is TRBJ2-1, with a tentative D call TRBD2 (6 bases). The CDR3 is 13 residues long. Germline V gene data show CDR1 as MDHEN and CDR2 as SYDVKM. Trimming pared 3 bases from V and 5 bases from J, leaving 8 bases between. Here the CDR3 reads CASSFAGNNEQFF. In DNA, the CDR3 is TGTGCCAGCAGTTTTGCGGGAAACAATGAGCAGTTCTTC.

The chain recombines TRBV28 with TRBJ2-7; D possibly corresponds to TRBD2 (6 bases). The CDR3 loop spans 14 amino acids. Per germline, CDR1 MDHEN and CDR2 SYDVKM. V was shortened by 3 bases and J by 5 bases, with 14 bases between the two germline ends. CDR3 loop: CASSFPGVSHEQYF. The DNA of the CDR3 is TGTGCCAGCAGTTTCCCGGGAGTGTCCCACGAGCAGTACTTC.

The chain recombines TRBV5-1 with TRBJ2-7; 9 nucleotides match TRBD1. Germline CDR1 reads SGHRS; CDR2 reads YFSETQ. This CDR3 spans 16 amino acids. The V gene end was trimmed by 1 base and the J gene end by 1 base; junction bases not matched to a gene: 6. CDR3 DNA sequence: TGCGCCAGCAGCTTGATCCCGGGACAGGGTTCCTACGAGCAGTACTTC. This translates into CASSLIPGQGSYEQYF. The full variable domain, in which reference TRBV5-1 and TRBJ2-7 provide the parts outside the CDR3, is KAGVTQTPRYLIKTRGQQVTLSCSPISGHRSVSWYQQTPGQGLQFLFEYFSETQRNKGNFPGRFSGRQFSNSRSEMNVSTLELGDSALYLCASSLIPGQGSYEQYFGPGTRLTVT.

J is TRBJ1-1 and V is TRBV19; TRBD1 aligns across 7 bases. J gave up 6 bases and V 9 bases, and 10 bases lay outside the gene matches. Germline V lookup: CDR1 LNHDA, CDR2 SQIVND (reference sequence). CDR3 size: 13 residues. The CDR3 loop reads CASQVRGAPEAFF. In DNA form, the CDR3 reads TGTGCCAGCCAAGTCAGGGGGGCCCCTGAAGCTTTCTTT.

This clone turned up a few times. The genes are TRBV5-1 and TRBJ2-7; tentatively, D is TRBD2 (8 bases). Trimming removed 3 bases at V and 5 bases at J, with 18 bases between. The CDR3 has 15 amino acids. Germline CDR1 is SGHRS and CDR2 is YFSETQ. CDR3: CASSSGGGQFHEQYF. The CDR3 nucleotides are TGCGCCAGCAGCTCGGGAGGGGGACAGTTCCACGAGCAGTACTTC.

The J gene is TRBJ2-2, the V gene TRBV5-4, with D possibly being TRBD1 (6 bases). V was cut by 4 bases and J by 6 bases, with 10 bases left in between. The CDR3 consists of 13 residues. Looked up from germline, CDR1 is SGHNT and CDR2 is YYREEE (reference sequence). The CDR3 DNA sequence: TGTGCCAGCAGCACACAGGGTCCCGGGGAGCTGTTTTTT. Translation gives CASSTQGPGELFF.

The rearrangement links TRBV5-1 to TRBJ2-1, with D tentatively TRBD1 (5 bases). The CDR3 loop spans 15 amino acids. Germline-derived CDR1 and CDR2 are SGHRS and YFSETQ. V was cut by 4 bases and J by 9 bases, with 20 bases left in between. The CDR3 here is CASSPTASSLTEQFF. Written as DNA, the CDR3 is TGCGCCAGCAGCCCGACAGCGAGCTCGCTGACTGAGCAGTTCTTC.

In its sample, this clone was seen once. V gene TRBV2 combines with J gene TRBJ1-5; D is perhaps TRBD1 (5 bases). The germline V gene has CDR1 SNHLY and CDR2 FYNNEI. This CDR3 spans 14 amino acids. V was trimmed by 7 bases and J by 4 bases, leaving 14 bases between them. The chain's CDR3 is CASNRQGPNQPQHF. CDR3 nucleotide sequence: TGTGCCAGCAATCGGCAGGGCCCGAATCAGCCCCAGCATTTT.

The V gene is TRBV25-1, the J gene TRBJ2-2, with 7 positions matching TRBD2. Germline assignment: CDR1 MGHDK and CDR2 SYGVNS. V lost 1 base, J lost 5 bases, and 7 bases stayed unmatched. The CDR3 runs 16 residues. The CDR3 loop is CASSESGGGPTGELFF. DNA of the CDR3: TGTGCCAGCAGTGAATCGGGGGGAGGGCCAACCGGGGAGCTGTTTTTT.

J is TRBJ1-3 and V is TRBV18, with D hard to call. Deletions cut 3 bases from V and 0 bases from J, with 9 bases between. The CDR3 spans 15 residues. Germline assignment: CDR1 KGHSH and CDR2 LQKENI. The CDR3 sequence: CASSPGDNSGNTIYF. Here the CDR3 DNA reads TGTGCCAGCTCACCGGGAGATAACTCTGGAAACACCATATATTTT.

V gene TRBV5-4 combines with J gene TRBJ2-7, with D possibly being TRBD2 (6 bases). The CDR3 spans 14 residues. Germline V CDR1 and CDR2: SGHNT, YYREEE (reference sequence). Trimming removed 0 bases from V and 3 bases from J, with 10 bases in between. The DNA of the CDR3 is TGTGCCAGCAGCTTGGATCCGGGGGACTACGAGCAGTACTTC. As protein: CASSLDPGDYEQYF.

In the case of this clone: Distinct nucleotide sequences in the sample also encode this CDR3. The V call is TRBV30, the J call TRBJ1-4; D might be TRBD1 (5 bases). This CDR3 spans 14 amino acids. Trimming took 0 bases from V and 5 from J, leaving 10 bases between them. Germline CDR1 is GTSNPN and CDR2 is SVGIG (reference sequence). This chain's CDR3 is CAWSVGGVNEKLFF. DNA for the CDR3: TGTGCCTGGAGTGTTGGAGGGGTCAATGAAAAACTGTTTTTT.

This clone came up once. The rearrangement joins TRBV28 to TRBJ2-2, with D possibly being TRBD2 (5 bases). The CDR3 is 13 residues long. Trimming cost V 10 bases and J 5 bases, with 14 bases left between them. Germline V lookup: CDR1 MDHEN, CDR2 SYDVKM. The DNA of the CDR3 is TGTGCCACCATGGCGGGTGAGACCGGGGAGCTGTTTTTT. Its translation is CATMAGETGELFF.

CDR3 DNA: TGTGCCAGCAGCTCCCCCGTCGGGTACGAGCAGTACTTC. Translation: CASSSPVGYEQYF. The gene calls are TRBV11-2 and TRBJ2-7, with D uncertain. This CDR3 region has 13 residues. CDR1 and CDR2 (germline): SGHAT, FQNNGV. V was shortened by 4 bases and J by 4 bases, with 11 bases between the two germline ends.

The chain links TRBV6-5 to TRBJ1-3; weak D call: TRBD1 (6 bases). Trimming left V 7 bases short and J 2 bases short, with 12 bases between. This CDR3 contains 14 residues. Per the germline V gene, CDR1 is MNHEY and CDR2 is SVGAGI. The chain's CDR3 is CASIPQGAGNTIYF. The CDR3 nucleotides are TGTGCCAGCATTCCACAGGGAGCTGGAAACACCATATATTTT.

The V gene is TRBV18, the J gene TRBJ2-1; 7 bases align to TRBD2. The CDR3 is 12 residues long. V dropped 1 base and J dropped 10; count of bases not matched to a gene: 1. CDR1 is KGHSH, CDR2 LQKENI, per germline. The chain's CDR3 is CASSPRGGEQFF. CDR3 nucleotide sequence: TGTGCCAGCTCACCACGGGGGGGGGAGCAGTTCTTC.

V and J are TRBV9 and TRBJ2-2; possibly TRBD2 for D (5 bases). V was trimmed by 5 bases and J by 0 bases, leaving 8 bases between them. The germline gives CDR1 SGDLS, CDR2 YYNGEE. CDR3 length equals 14 residues. CDR3 DNA sequence: TGTGCCAGCAGGAGCGGACCGAACACCGGGGAGCTGTTTTTT. Its protein is CASRSGPNTGELFF.

The chain has TRBV2 and TRBJ2-2, with D tentatively TRBD2 (6 bases). Trimming took off 4 bases at V and 3 bases at J, with 12 bases between the two ends. There are 15 residues in the CDR3. CDR1 SNHLY and CDR2 FYNNEI come from the germline V gene. For the CDR3, the DNA is TGTGCCAGCAGTGTAGGAGCGGGCTACACCGGGGAGCTGTTTTTT. Protein product: CASSVGAGYTGELFF.

The V call is TRBV5-5, the J call TRBJ1-1; D gene uncertain. The CDR3 extends over 16 amino acids. Trimming removed 3 bases at V and 1 base at J, with 16 bases between. Germline-derived CDR1 and CDR2 are SGHKS and YYEKEE (reference sequence). Here the CDR3 reads CASSWSIGRANTEAFF. The CDR3 DNA follows: TGTGCCAGCAGCTGGAGCATTGGGAGGGCGAACACTGAAGCTTTCTTT.

CDR3 in amino acids: CASSSGLANEQFF. CDR3 coding DNA: TGTGCCAGCAGCTCCGGACTAGCCAATGAGCAGTTCTTC. The rearrangement joins TRBV5-4 to TRBJ2-1; 8 bases line up with TRBD2. Trimming at V came to 3 bases and at J to 6 bases, leaving 2 bases not matched to a gene. Germline V lookup: CDR1 SGHNT, CDR2 YYREEE (reference sequence). CDR3 length: 13 residues.

The gene calls are TRBV9 and TRBJ2-3; 9 bases line up with TRBD2. The germline CDR1 and CDR2 sequences are SGDLS and YYNGEE. V was clipped by 0 bases and J by 8 bases; unmatched bases: 7. The CDR3 loop spans 15 amino acids. In nucleotides, the CDR3 is TGTGCCAGCAGCGTAGGGGTTAGCGGGAGTGGTACGCAGTATTTT. Amino acid sequence: CASSVGVSGSGTQYF.

The V and J genes are TRBV6-4 and TRBJ2-2, with 8 positions matching TRBD2. Germline V gene sequence: CDR1 MRHNA, CDR2 SNTAGT. V was clipped by 7 bases and J by 2 bases; unmatched bases: 9. The CDR3 is 16 residues long. CDR3 DNA: TGTGCCAGCAAGCAATCGGGACTAGATAACACCGGGGAGCTGTTTTTT. Amino acids: CASKQSGLDNTGELFF.

The chain uses TRBV19 and TRBJ2-7; D may be TRBD2 (6 bases). The CDR3 is made up of 15 amino acids. Trimming stripped 7 bases from V and 0 bases from J, with 16 bases between. The germline CDR1 and CDR2 sequences are LNHDA and SQIVND (reference sequence). CDR3 region: CASTPRGANSYEQYF. The CDR3 DNA sequence: TGTGCCAGTACCCCCCGCGGGGCCAACTCCTACGAGCAGTACTTC.

The sample holds a few counts of this clone. The chain couples TRBV5-1 to TRBJ1-6; unclear D gene. The CDR3 totals 13 residues. Germline assignment: CDR1 SGHRS and CDR2 YFSETQ. The V end was cut by 6 bases, the J end by 10 bases, with 14 bases between. The CDR3 reads CASTLGLGSPLHF. CDR3 DNA: TGCGCCAGCACCCTTGGTCTTGGCTCACCCCTCCACTTT.

J is TRBJ2-7 and V is TRBV6-6, with 8 bases aligning to TRBD1. The CDR3 has 12 amino acids. Germline loops: CDR1 MNHNY, CDR2 SVGAGI (reference sequence). The ends lost 5 bases at V and 3 bases at J; junction bases unmatched: 0. The CDR3 nucleotides are TGTGCCAGCAGTACAGGGGGCTACGAGCAGTACTTC. Protein: CASSTGGYEQYF.